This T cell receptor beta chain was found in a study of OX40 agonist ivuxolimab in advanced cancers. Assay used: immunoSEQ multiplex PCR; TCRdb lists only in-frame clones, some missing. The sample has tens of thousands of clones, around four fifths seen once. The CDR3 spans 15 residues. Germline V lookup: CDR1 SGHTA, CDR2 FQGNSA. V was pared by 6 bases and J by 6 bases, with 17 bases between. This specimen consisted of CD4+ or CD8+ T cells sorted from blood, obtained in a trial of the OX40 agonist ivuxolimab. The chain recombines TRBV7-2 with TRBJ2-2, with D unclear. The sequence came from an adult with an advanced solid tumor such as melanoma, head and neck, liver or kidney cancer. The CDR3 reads CASRWGGVGAGELFF. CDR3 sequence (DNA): TGTGCCAGCAGATGGGGTGGGGTCGGTGCCGGGGAGCTGTTTTTT.